This TCR beta chain was recorded in a study of blood T cell repertoires in COVID-19. Study information: Material from acute and convalescent COVID-19 was sourced from the United States, Italy and Spain. T cells, B-cell-depleted T cells, or PBMCs provided the cDNA or gDNA that served as material.

V was clipped by 5 bases and J by 1 base, with 11 bases between them. Germline CDR1 is MGHRA and CDR2 is YSYEKL. CDR3 size: 14 residues. Libraries were prepared by immunoSEQ multiplex PCR; TCRdb keeps only in-frame clonotypes and omits some of them. Seen here are fewer than 450,000 clones, about 90% observed once, and the top ten hold 2.5% to 4%. The origin of this receptor is a woman aged 18-29 years who had recovered from COVID-19. The chain is built from TRBV4-1 and TRBJ1-1, with a possible D match to TRBD1 (6 bases). The source material was peripheral blood. CDR3 coding DNA: TGCGCCAGCAGCGACGCACAGGGGAACACTGAAGCTTTCTTT. Amino acids: CASSDAQGNTEAFF.